This TCR beta chain was profiled in a study of response to subunit inactivated influenza vaccine. CDR1 and CDR2 from the germline V gene are SEHNR and FQNEAQ (reference sequence). The V gene lost 5 bases and the J gene lost 7 bases, with 14 bases spanning the gap. The CDR3 contains 14 residues. TCRdb reanalysed the RT-PCR reads using MiXCR and keeps one entry per CDR3 protein. The sample contains about 170,000 distinct CDR3 sequences, over 9.5% of which appear only once. This clonotype was counted only a few times. This sample also appeared in a second study, on T cells expressing NK-cell markers. Turning to that study: As the method of synthesis, 5'RACE template switching with UMIs yielded TCR beta cDNA. Eight donors were sequenced, seven testing HCMV-seropositive and one testing seronegative. NKG2C+ dominant clonotype frequencies in a handful of donors were about 1.0-7.0% of CD8+ T cells.

This specimen was CD8+ T cells sorted from PBMCs, taken 11 to 12 days after vaccination. This clonotype was sampled from a man between 45 and 60 years old who received an inactivated influenza vaccine. The chain uses TRBV7-9 and TRBJ1-4, with D hard to call. Here the CDR3 DNA reads TGTGCCAGCAGCCCCCCAGGCGAGGGTGAAAAACTGTTTTTT. Amino acids: CASSPPGEGEKLFF.